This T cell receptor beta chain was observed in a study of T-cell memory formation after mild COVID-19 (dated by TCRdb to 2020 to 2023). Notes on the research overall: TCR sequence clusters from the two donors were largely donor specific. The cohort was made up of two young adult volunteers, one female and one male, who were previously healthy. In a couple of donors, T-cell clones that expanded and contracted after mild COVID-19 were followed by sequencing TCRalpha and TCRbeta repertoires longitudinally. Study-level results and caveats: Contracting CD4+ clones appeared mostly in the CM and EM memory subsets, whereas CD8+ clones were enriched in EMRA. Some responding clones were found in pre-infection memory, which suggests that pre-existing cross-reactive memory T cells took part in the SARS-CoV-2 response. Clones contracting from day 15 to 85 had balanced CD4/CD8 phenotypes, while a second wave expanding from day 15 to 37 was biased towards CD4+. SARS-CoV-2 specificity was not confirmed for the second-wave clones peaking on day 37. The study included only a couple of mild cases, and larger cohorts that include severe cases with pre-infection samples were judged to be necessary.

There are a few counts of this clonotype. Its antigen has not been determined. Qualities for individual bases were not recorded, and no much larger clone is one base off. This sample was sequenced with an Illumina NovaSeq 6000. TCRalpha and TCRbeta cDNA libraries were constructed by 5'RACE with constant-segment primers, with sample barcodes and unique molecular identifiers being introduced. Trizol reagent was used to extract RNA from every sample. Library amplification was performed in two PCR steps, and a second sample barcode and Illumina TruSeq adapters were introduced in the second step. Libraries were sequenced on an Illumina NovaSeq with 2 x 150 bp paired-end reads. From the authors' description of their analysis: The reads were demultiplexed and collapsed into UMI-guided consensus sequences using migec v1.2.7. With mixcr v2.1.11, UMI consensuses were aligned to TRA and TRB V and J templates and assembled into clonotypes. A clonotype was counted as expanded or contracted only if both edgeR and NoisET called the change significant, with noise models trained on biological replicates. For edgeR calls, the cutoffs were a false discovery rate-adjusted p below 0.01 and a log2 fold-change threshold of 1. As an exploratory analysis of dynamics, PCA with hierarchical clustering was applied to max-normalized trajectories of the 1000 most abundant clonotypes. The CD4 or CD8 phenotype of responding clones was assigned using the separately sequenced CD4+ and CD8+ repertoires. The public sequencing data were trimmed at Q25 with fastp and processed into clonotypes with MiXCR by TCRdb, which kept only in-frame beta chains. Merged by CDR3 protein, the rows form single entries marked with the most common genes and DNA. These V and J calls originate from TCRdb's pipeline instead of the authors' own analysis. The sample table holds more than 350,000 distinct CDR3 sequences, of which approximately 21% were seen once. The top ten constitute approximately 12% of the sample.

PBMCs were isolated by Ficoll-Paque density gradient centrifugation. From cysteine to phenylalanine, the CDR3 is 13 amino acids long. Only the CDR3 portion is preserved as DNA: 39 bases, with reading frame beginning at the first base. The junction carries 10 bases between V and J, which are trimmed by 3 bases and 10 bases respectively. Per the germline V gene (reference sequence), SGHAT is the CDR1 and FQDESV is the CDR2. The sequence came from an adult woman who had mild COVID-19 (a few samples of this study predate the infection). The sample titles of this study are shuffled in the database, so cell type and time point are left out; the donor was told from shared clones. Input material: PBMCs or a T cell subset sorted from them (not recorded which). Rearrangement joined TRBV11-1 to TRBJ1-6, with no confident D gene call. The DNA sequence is TGTGCCAGCAGCTTCGCCTTAGGGTCACCCCTCCACTTT. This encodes CASSFALGSPLHF.